Shown below are 10 T cell receptor beta chains from a single sample sequenced in a study of blood T cell repertoires in COVID-19. The method was immunoSEQ multiplex PCR; TCRdb's version includes in-frame clones alone and lacks a portion of them. The sample has about 210,000 clones, about four fifths seen once. The specimen was peripheral blood. The receptors were sampled from a woman aged 45-65 years with acute or convalescent COVID-19.

J is TRBJ2-7 and V is TRBV24-1, with D possibly TRBD2 on 6 matching bases. Germline V lookup: CDR1 KGHDR, CDR2 SFDVKD. The CDR3 consists of 14 residues. With 4 bases removed from V and 5 bases from J, the gap between germline ends came to 14 bases. Written as DNA, the CDR3 is TGTGCCACCAGTGAATCTACTAGCCTTCACGAGCAGTACTTC. Translated: CATSESTSLHEQYF.

CDR3 sequence reads: CASSVGGQTHLNTEAFF. The CDR3, as DNA: TGTGCCAGCAGCGTAGGAGGGCAGACCCACTTGAACACTGAAGCTTTCTTT. The V call is TRBV9, the J call TRBJ1-1; no clear D gene. V was cut by 0 bases and J by 0 bases, with 15 bases left in between. Looked up from germline, CDR1 is SGDLS and CDR2 is YYNGEE. This CDR3 has 17 residues.

This chain links TRBV24-1 with TRBJ2-5; 7 positions agree with TRBD2. The CDR3 spans 15 residues. Germline CDR1 KGHDR, CDR2 SFDVKD. J was trimmed by 7 bases and V by 1 base; bases with no gene match: 8. As DNA, the CDR3 is TGTGCCACCAGTGATTTCGGGGGTTCGGGAGGGACCCAGTACTTC. It codes for CATSDFGGSGGTQYF.

This chain joins TRBV24-1 and TRBJ2-5, with 10 nucleotides matching TRBD1. V shed 1 base and J 4 bases; nucleotides not matched to a gene: 8. Germline lookup yields CDR1 KGHDR and CDR2 SFDVKD. This CDR3 comprises 17 residues. The CDR3 protein is CATSDLKGTGDGETQYF. The CDR3 nucleotides read TGTGCCACCAGTGATTTAAAAGGGACAGGGGACGGAGAGACCCAGTACTTC.

V gene TRBV7-2 combines with J gene TRBJ2-7, with D maybe TRBD2 (7 bases). Germline-derived CDR1 and CDR2 are SGHTA and FQGNSA. The CDR3 is made up of 15 amino acids. With 4 bases removed from V and 5 bases from J, the gap between germline ends came to 18 bases. Here the CDR3 reads CASSSWGAGEDEQYF. CDR3 nucleotide sequence: TGTGCCAGCAGCTCCTGGGGGGCGGGAGAGGACGAGCAGTACTTC.

The chain uses TRBV4-2 and TRBJ2-2; 12 bases are a match to TRBD2. With 4 bases clipped from V and 5 bases from J, the junction kept 2 bases outside the gene matches. CDR1 LGHNA and CDR2 YNFKEQ come from the germline V gene. The CDR3 extends over 15 amino acids. The CDR3 is CASSPGLAGTGELFF. DNA of the CDR3: TGTGCCAGCAGCCCGGGACTAGCGGGTACCGGGGAGCTGTTTTTT.

The rearrangement joins TRBV9 to TRBJ2-3, with D perhaps matching TRBD1 (6 bases). CDR1 SGDLS and CDR2 YYNGEE come from the germline V gene. This CDR3 comprises 17 residues. Trimming cost V 4 bases and J 0 bases, with 18 bases left between them. The CDR3 spells CASSRPKQGISTDTQYF. The CDR3 bases are TGTGCCAGCAGCAGACCGAAACAGGGCATCAGCACAGATACGCAGTATTTT. The complete variable domain, with remaining parts taken from reference TRBV9 and TRBJ2-3, reads DSGVTQTPKHLITATGQRVTLRCSPRSGDLSVYWYQQSLDQGLQFLIQYYNGEERAKGNILERFSAQQFPDLHSELNLSSLELGDSALYFCASSRPKQGISTDTQYFGPGTRLTVL.

The chain combines TRBV19 with TRBJ1-6; no definite D call. This CDR3 has 13 amino acids. Germline V CDR1 and CDR2: LNHDA, SQIVND (reference sequence). Trimming left V 7 bases short and J 0 bases short, with 4 bases between. The CDR3 nucleotides read TGTGCCAGTAAGCGCTCCTATAATTCACCCCTCCACTTT. It encodes CASKRSYNSPLHF.

DNA of the CDR3: TGCGCCAGCAGTGCACCCGCGTCGGGCTATGGCTACACCTTC. This sequence encodes CASSAPASGYGYTF. V is TRBV5-1 and J is TRBJ1-2; D remains ambiguous. The CDR3 runs to 14 residues. Germline V gives CDR1 SGHRS, CDR2 YFSETQ. Trimming took off 5 bases at V and 4 bases at J, with 15 bases between the two ends. The whole variable domain, filled in from reference TRBV5-1 and TRBJ1-2, reads KAGVTQTPRYLIKTRGQQVTLSCSPISGHRSVSWYQQTPGQGLQFLFEYFSETQRNKGNFPGRFSGRQFSNSRSEMNVSTLELGDSALYLCASSAPASGYGYTFGSGTRLTVV.

This clone was seen only once. The chain has TRBV5-1 and TRBJ2-6; 7 positions agree with TRBD1. J gave up 0 bases and V 4 bases, and 4 bases lay outside the gene matches. Germline V gene lookup returns CDR1 SGHRS and CDR2 YFSETQ. The CDR3 loop spans 16 amino acids. The CDR3 loop is CASSPGTASGANVLTF. The CDR3 region has the DNA TGCGCCAGCAGCCCCGGGACAGCCTCTGGGGCCAACGTCCTGACTTTC.